This TCR beta chain was found in a study of blood T cell repertoires in COVID-19. Study background: The study drew acute and convalescent COVID-19 samples from the United States, Italy and Spain.

Participants reported their clinical history, and cohort assignment relied on those reports. Under the authors' procedure: Amplification of reference gene primers was used by the study to estimate nucleated cell counts. Clones were sequenced by immunoSEQ multiplex PCR, and TCRdb holds only the in-frame ones, with some missing. That table supplies the V and J calls and clone size; D and trimming were determined from the DNA. The sample includes under 300,000 clones, roughly 88% of them seen just once. The clonotype was recovered from a woman between 40 and 50 years old with acute COVID-19. Input material: PBMCs or T cells enriched from blood (not recorded which).

CDR3 loop: CASRGPSGAGNTIYF. The CDR3, as DNA: TGTGCCAGCAGGGGGCCTTCTGGGGCAGGAAACACCATATATTTT. This chain connects TRBV2 to TRBJ1-3, with D possibly TRBD1 on 5 matching bases. The CDR3 loop spans 15 amino acids. The germline V and J ends were trimmed by 6 bases and 4 bases, with 16 bases remaining between them. From germline, CDR1 is SNHLY and CDR2 FYNNEI.